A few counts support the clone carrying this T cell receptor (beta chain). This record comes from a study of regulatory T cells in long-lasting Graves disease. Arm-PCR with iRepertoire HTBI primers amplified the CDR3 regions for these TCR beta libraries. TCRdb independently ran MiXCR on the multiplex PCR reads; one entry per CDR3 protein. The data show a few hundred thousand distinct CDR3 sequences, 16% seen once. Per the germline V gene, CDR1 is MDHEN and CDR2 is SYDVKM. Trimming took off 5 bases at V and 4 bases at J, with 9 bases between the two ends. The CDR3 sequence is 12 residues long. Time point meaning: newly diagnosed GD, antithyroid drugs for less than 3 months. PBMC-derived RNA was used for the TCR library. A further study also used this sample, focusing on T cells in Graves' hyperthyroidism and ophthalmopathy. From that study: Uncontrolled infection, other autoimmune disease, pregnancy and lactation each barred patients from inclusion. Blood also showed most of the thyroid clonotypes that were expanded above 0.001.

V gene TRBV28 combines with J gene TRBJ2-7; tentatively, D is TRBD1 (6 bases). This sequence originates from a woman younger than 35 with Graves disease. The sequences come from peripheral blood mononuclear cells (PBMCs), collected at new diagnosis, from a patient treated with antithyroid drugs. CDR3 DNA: TGTGCCAGCAGTATAACAGGGTACGAGCAGTACTTC. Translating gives CASSITGYEQYF.